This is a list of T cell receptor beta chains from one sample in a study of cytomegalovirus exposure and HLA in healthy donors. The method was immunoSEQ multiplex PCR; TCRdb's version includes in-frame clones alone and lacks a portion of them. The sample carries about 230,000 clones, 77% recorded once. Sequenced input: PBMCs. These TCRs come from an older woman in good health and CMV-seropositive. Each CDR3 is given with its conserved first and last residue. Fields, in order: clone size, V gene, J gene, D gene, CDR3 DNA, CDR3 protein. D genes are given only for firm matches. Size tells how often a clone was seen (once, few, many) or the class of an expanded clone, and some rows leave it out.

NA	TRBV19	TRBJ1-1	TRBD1	TGTGCCAGTAGTATCGGGGACAGGGCTCCGCGCACTGAAGCTTTCTTT	CASSIGDRAPRTEAFF
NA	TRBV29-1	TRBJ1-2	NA	TGCAGCGTTGGAAGTAGTTATGGCTACACCTTC	CSVGSSYGYTF
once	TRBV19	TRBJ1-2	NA	TGTGCCAGTAGTAGGAGCCCGGGTGTTGGAGGCTACACCTTC	CASSRSPGVGGYTF
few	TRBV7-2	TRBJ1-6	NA	TGTGCCAGCAGCTTATTGGGGAGAAATTCACCCCTCCACTTT	CASSLLGRNSPLHF
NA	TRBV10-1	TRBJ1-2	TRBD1	TGCGCCAGCAGTGAGCTGGCCCGGGACAGGGGTCGTCACTATGGCTACACCTTC	CASSELARDRGRHYGYTF
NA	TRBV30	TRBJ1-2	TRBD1	TGTGCCTGGAGTTCAACAGGGGGCAATGGCTACACCTTC	CAWSSTGGNGYTF
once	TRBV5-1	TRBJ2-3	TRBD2	TGCGCCAGCGCGAGGGGGGGACTAGAATCAGATACGCAGTATTTT	CASARGGLESDTQYF
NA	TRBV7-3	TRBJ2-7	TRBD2	TGTGCCAGCAGCCCAGGGGGAGCGGGGGGACAGCAGTACTTC	CASSPGGAGGQQYF
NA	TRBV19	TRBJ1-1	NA	TGTGCCAGTACCTCCACTGTCCGCACTGAAGCTTTCTTT	CASTSTVRTEAFF
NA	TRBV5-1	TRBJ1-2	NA	TGCGCCAGCAGCTTGGAACTGATCTATGGCTACACCTTC	CASSLELIYGYTF
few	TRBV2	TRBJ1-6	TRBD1	TGTGCCAGCAGTGGTCCCGGGACAGTTTATAATTCACCCCTCCACTTT	CASSGPGTVYNSPLHF
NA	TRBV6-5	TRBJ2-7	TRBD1	TGTGCCAGCAGTGCACCCCGACAGGGGGTGTACGAGCAGTACTTC	CASSAPRQGVYEQYF
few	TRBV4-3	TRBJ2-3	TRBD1	TGCGCCAGCAGCCAAGGCGCTCACAGGGGTGCAGATACGCAGTATTTT	CASSQGAHRGADTQYF
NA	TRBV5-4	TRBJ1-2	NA	TGTGCCAGCAGCGGGCGGGACGGAGCTAACTATGGCTACACCTTC	CASSGRDGANYGYTF
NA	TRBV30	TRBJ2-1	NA	TGTGCCTGGAGCCGACGACAGTACAATGAGCAGTTCTTC	CAWSRRQYNEQFF
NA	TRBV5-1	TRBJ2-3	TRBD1	TGCGCCAGCAGCCTGGGACAGTCAGCAGATACGCAGTATTTT	CASSLGQSADTQYF
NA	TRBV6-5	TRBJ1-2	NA	TGTGCCAGCAGTTACTCTGGCAGGTCTTATGGCTACACCTTC	CASSYSGRSYGYTF
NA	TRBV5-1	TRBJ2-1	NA	TGCGCCAGCAGCTCAGGGTTCCCCGCTGAGCAGTTCTTC	CASSSGFPAEQFF
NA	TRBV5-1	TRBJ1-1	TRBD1	TGCGCCAGCAGCTCCGGGACAGAAGGTGCTGAAGCTTTCTTT	CASSSGTEGAEAFF
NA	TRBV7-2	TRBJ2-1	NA	TGTGCCAGCAGCATAAACTCCTACAATGAGCAGTTCTTC	CASSINSYNEQFF
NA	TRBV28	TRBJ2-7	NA	TGTGCCAGCGGCCAGTTATCCTACGAGCAGTACTTC	CASGQLSYEQYF
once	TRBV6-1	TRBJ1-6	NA	TGTGCCAGCAGTGTGCAGGCGTGGGGCTCACCCCTCCACTTT	CASSVQAWGSPLHF
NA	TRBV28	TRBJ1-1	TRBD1	TGTGCCAGCGGCAGGGGGCATAGCACTGAAGCTTTCTTT	CASGRGHSTEAFF
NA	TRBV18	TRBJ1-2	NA	TGTGCCAGCTCACCAGGGGCTGGGCCGAACTATGGCTACACCTTC	CASSPGAGPNYGYTF
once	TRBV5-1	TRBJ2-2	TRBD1	TGCGCCAGCAGCGGACCGGGGACAGGGCACGGGGAGCTGTTTTTT	CASSGPGTGHGELFF
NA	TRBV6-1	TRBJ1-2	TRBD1	TGTGCCACTAAACAGGGGGCTGGTAACTATGGCTACACCTTC	CATKQGAGNYGYTF
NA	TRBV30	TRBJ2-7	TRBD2	TGTGCCTGGAGTAGGACTAGCTTCCACGAGCAGTACTTC	CAWSRTSFHEQYF
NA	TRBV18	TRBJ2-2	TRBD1	TGTGCCAGCTCACCACCGACAGGGAGAGAGACCGGGGAGCTGTTTTTT	CASSPPTGRETGELFF
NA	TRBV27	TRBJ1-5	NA	TGCGCCAGCAGTTCCAACATGGGGCACAGCAATCAGCCCCAGCATTTT	CASSSNMGHSNQPQHF
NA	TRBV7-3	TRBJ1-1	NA	TGTGCCAGCAGCTTAGTTCAGGGAGGAACTGAAGCTTTCTTT	CASSLVQGGTEAFF
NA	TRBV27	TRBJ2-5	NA	TGTGCCAGCAGTTTAAGGGCAGGGTTGGAGACCCAGTACTTC	CASSLRAGLETQYF
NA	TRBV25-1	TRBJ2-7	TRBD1	TGTGCCAGCGTTCCCGGGACAGGGAGCTACGAGCAGTACTTC	CASVPGTGSYEQYF
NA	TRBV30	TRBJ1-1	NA	TGTGCCTGGAGCCCCGGGGGGAGAGAAGCTTTCTTT	CAWSPGGREAFF
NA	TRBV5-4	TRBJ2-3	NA	TGTGCCAGCAGCTTGGCCGGGTCAGGGGGCACAGATACGCAGTATTTT	CASSLAGSGGTDTQYF
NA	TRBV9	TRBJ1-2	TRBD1	TGTGCCAGCAGCGGATTTGAACAGGGGGTTAACTATGGCTACACCTTC	CASSGFEQGVNYGYTF
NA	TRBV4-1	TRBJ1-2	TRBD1	TGCGCCAGCAGGCCACAGGGGACGTTCTATGGCTACACCTTC	CASRPQGTFYGYTF
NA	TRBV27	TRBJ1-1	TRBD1	TGTGCCAGCAGTTCCTCTCTGGGACAGGGGCCCCGGAACACTGAAGCTTTCTTT	CASSSSLGQGPRNTEAFF
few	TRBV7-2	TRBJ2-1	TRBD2	TGTGCCAGCAGCTTAGCTAGTTACGTGGGTAGCGGGAGGGCAGGGTTCTACAATGAGCAGTTCTTC	CASSLASYVGSGRAGFYNEQFF
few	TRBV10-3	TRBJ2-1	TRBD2	TGTGCCATCTCTAAGGGACTAGCGGGGGCGACCTACAATGAGCAGTTCTTC	CAISKGLAGATYNEQFF
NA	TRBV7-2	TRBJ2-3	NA	TGTGCCAGCAGCACCAATGCAGGGAACACAGATACGCAGTATTTT	CASSTNAGNTDTQYF
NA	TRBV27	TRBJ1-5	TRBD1	TGTGCCAGCAGTTTGGGGACAGGGAATCAGCCCCAGCATTTT	CASSLGTGNQPQHF
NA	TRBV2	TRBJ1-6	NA	TGTGCCAGCACGAGACAGAATTCACCCCTCCACTTT	CASTRQNSPLHF
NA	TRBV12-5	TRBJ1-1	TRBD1	TGTGCTAGTGGTTTGTATGGAGGGGGCAACACTGAAGCTTTCTTT	CASGLYGGGNTEAFF
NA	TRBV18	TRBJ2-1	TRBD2	TGTGCCAGCTCACCACCGTCGGGAGGATACAATGAGCAGTTCTTC	CASSPPSGGYNEQFF
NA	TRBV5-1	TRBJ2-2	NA	TGCGCCAGCAGCTTGGTGATAGGGGCATCCGGGGAGCTGTTTTTT	CASSLVIGASGELFF
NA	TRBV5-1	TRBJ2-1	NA	TGCGCCAGCAGCTTCCAGCCTAGCTCCTACAATGAGCAGTTCTTC	CASSFQPSSYNEQFF
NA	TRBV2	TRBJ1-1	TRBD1	TGTGCCAGCAGTTATACCGGGACAGACACTGAAGCTTTCTTT	CASSYTGTDTEAFF
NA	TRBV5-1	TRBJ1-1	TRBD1	TGCGCCAGCAGCGCGGGACAGGGGGCTGGTGAAGCTTTCTTT	CASSAGQGAGEAFF
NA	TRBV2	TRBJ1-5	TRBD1	TGTGCCAGCGAACAGGGGAGCAATCAGCCCCAGCATTTT	CASEQGSNQPQHF
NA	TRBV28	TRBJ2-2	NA	TGTGCCAGCACCCAACTCGACACCGGGGAGCTGTTTTTT	CASTQLDTGELFF
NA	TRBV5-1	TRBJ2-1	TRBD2	TGCGCCAGCAGCACAGGGACTAGCGGGGGGAATGAGCAGTTCTTC	CASSTGTSGGNEQFF
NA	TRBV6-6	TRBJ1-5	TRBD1	TGTGCCAGCAGTTACTCCGACAGGGGGAGGACGCAGCCCCAGCATTTT	CASSYSDRGRTQPQHF
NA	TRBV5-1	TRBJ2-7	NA	TGCGCCAGCAGCGGGTCGGGGGGCCGCTACGAGCAGTACTTC	CASSGSGGRYEQYF
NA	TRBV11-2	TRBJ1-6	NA	TGTGCCAGCAGCTTAGTGTCAGGGGACTCACCCCTCCACTTT	CASSLVSGDSPLHF
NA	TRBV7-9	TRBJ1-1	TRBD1	TGTGCCAGCAGCTTAGCCGCAGGGGGTAACACTGAAGCTTTCTTT	CASSLAAGGNTEAFF
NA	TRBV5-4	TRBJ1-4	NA	TGTGCCAGCAGCCCCGGGGGACTCAATGAAAAACTGTTTTTT	CASSPGGLNEKLFF
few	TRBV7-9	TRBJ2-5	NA	TGTGCCAGCAGCTTCCCCTTGGGCGGGGGCCAGTTTCAGTACTTC	CASSFPLGGGQFQYF
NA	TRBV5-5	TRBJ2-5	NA	TGTGCCAGCCGTATGACTTTGGCGGGCGAGACCCAGTACTTC	CASRMTLAGETQYF
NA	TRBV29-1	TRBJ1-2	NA	TGCAGCGTTGCCGACAGACCCTATGGCTACACCTTC	CSVADRPYGYTF